This TCR beta chain came from a study of type 1 regulatory T cells. Study results and caveats: Type 1 regulatory T cells had a more restricted TCR repertoire than non-type 1 regulatory T cells.

Notes on this clonotype: Its specificity is not known. One junction end does not reproduce the germline sequence, and a read error may be involved.

TCRdb reprocessed the reads with MiXCR, giving one entry per CDR3 protein. The table records roughly 71,000 distinct CDR3 sequences, more than 20% of them present only once. The V gene's germline CDR1 is SGHRS and CDR2 YFSETQ. The CDR3 is 14 residues long. The TCR sequence derives from a human donor in good health. The sequenced material came from cultured type 1 regulatory T (Tr1) cells, either the whole culture or a sorted fraction (not recorded which). V is TRBV5-1 and J is TRBJ2-7, with D tentatively TRBD2 (6 bases). DNA for the CDR3: TGCGCCAGAAGCTCAGGGATAGCGGCCTACGAGCAGTACTTC. Protein: CARSSGIAAYEQYF.